This T cell receptor beta chain was sequenced in a study of blood T cells in healthy people across ages. General study results and limits: Both higher diversity and more naive CD4+ cells marked long-lived donors when set against aged donors.

A second about 6 to 12 cycle PCR used barcoded and J-beta primers. Each TCR beta cDNA got a 12-nucleotide random molecular identifier. TCRdb passed the 5' RACE reads through MiXCR, listing each CDR3 protein once. The table lists a few hundred thousand distinct CDR3 sequences, roughly half of them singletons. Note on this clonotype: Its target is not known.

Source material: blood. The TCR sequence derives from a man aged 60-69 years in good health.

CDR3 in amino acids: CASSLRRLGGANVLTF. CDR3 in DNA: TGTGCCAGCAGTTTAAGACGCCTCGGTGGGGCCAACGTCCTGACTTTC. The chain employs TRBV28 and TRBJ2-6; D ambiguous. Germline CDR1 and CDR2: MDHEN and SYDVKM. V was clipped by 2 bases and J by 3 bases, with 11 bases between them. CDR3 length equals 16 residues.